These 3 T cell receptor beta chains were sequenced from one sample in a study of T cells in Graves' hyperthyroidism and ophthalmopathy. Using RNA transcripts as the source, TCR beta CDR3 regions were amplified. First-round RT-PCR targeting the TCR CDR3 was performed with the HTBI primer set. TCRdb reprocessed the multiplex PCR reads via MiXCR and lists one record per CDR3 protein. The sample contains hundreds of thousands of distinct CDR3 sequences, roughly 15% of which appear only once. Material: blood. These receptors were collected from a woman aged 50 to 65 with Graves' ophthalmopathy.

The chain carries TRBV3-1 and TRBJ2-5; D remains unclear. V was pared by 0 bases and J by 0 bases, with 8 bases between. This CDR3 has 15 amino acids. The germline CDR1 and CDR2 sequences are LGHDT and YNNKEL (reference sequence). The CDR3 sequence is CASSQETSYQETQYF. The CDR3 coding sequence is TGTGCCAGCAGCCAAGAAACATCGTACCAAGAGACCCAGTACTTC.

This clonotype was found many times. This chain uses TRBV20-1 with TRBJ2-5, with TRBD1 as a possible D gene (6 bases). CDR3 length equals 12 residues. Trimming stripped 2 bases from V and 2 bases from J, with 6 bases between. Germline CDR1 and CDR2: DFQATT and SNEGSKA (reference sequence). The CDR3, as DNA: TGCAGTGCTAGAAGGGGGCAAGAGACCCAGTACTTC. Amino acids: CSARRGQETQYF.

A remark on this clonotype: A junction end diverges from the germline sequence, so it may reflect a read error. This rearrangement joins TRBV4-1 to TRBJ2-7; D is undetermined. Germline CDR1 MGHRA, CDR2 YSYEKL. This CDR3 comprises 15 residues. The CDR3 DNA reads as TGCGCCAGCAGCCAACGCCAATTAAATCCCTACGAGCTGTACTTC. Protein: CASSQRQLNPYELYF.